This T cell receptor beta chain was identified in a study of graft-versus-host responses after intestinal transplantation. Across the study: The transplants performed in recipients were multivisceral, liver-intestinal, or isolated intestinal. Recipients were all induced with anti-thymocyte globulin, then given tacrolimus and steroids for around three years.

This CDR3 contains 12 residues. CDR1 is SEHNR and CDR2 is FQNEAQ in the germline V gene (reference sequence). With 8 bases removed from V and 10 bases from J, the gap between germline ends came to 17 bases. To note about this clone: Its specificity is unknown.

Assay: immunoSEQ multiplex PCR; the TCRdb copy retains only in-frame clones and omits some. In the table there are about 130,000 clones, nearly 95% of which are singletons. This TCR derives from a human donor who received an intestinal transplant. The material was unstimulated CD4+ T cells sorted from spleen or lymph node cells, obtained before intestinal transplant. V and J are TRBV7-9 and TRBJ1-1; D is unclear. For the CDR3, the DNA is TGTGCCAGCCTTACCGAAGCGGGGTTAGCTTTCTTT. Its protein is CASLTEAGLAFF.